What follows are 26 T cell receptor beta chains derived from one specimen sequenced in a study of T cell responses to AZD1222 COVID-19 vaccine (dated by TCRdb to the early 2020s). Sample time point, as interpreted from the label and publication: baseline before first vaccination. Library preparation used the immunoSEQ multiplex PCR assay. Here the immuneACCESS table is served through TCRdb, limited to in-frame sequences with V and J called. Missing clones are a known gap in these copies; in checked studies unresolved V genes cover under half, and the rest lacks a known reason. Recorded for this sample are more than 250,000 clones; over 85% of them occurred a single time. 0.55% of the sample belongs to the ten largest clones. The input for sequencing was peripheral blood, taken on day 0 of AZD1222 vaccination. These receptors all come from an adult in good health.

The chain joins TRBV4-1 to TRBJ2-3; TRBD2 aligns across 9 bases. Trimming took 0 bases from V and 0 from J; bases not matched to a gene: 7. CDR1 is MGHRA and CDR2 is YSYEKL in the germline V gene. The CDR3 is made up of 18 amino acids. In nucleotides, the CDR3 is TGCGCCAGCAGCCAAGAGGGGGCCCTAGCGGGAAGCACAGATACGCAGTATTTT. Protein sequence: CASSQEGALAGSTDTQYF.

The chain employs TRBV5-4 and TRBJ2-1, with 7 bases that match TRBD2. Germline-derived CDR1 and CDR2 are SGHNT and YYREEE (reference sequence). The CDR3 is 15 amino acids. V trimming: 1 base; J trimming: 5 bases; junction bases outside the gene matches: 6. CDR3 in DNA: TGTGCCAGCAGCTTGTTCCTAGCGGCGAACAATGAGCAGTTCTTC. Translated, it gives CASSLFLAANNEQFF.

The genes are TRBV29-1 and TRBJ2-4; tentatively, D is TRBD2 (6 bases). The germline V gene has CDR1 SQVTM and CDR2 ANQGSEA. The CDR3 consists of 12 residues. V lost 7 bases, J lost 7 bases, and 14 bases lay in between. The CDR3 loop reads CSARLGSNIQYF. CDR3 bases: TGCAGCGCCCGACTAGGAAGCAACATTCAGTACTTC. Full variable domain (missing parts from reference TRBV29-1 and TRBJ2-4): SAVISQKPSRDICQRGTSLTIQCQVDSQVTMMFWYRQQPGQSLTLIATANQGSEATYESGFVIDKFPISRPNLTFSTLTVSNMSPEDSSIYLCSARLGSNIQYFGAGTRLSVL.

The CDR3, as DNA: TGTGCCAGCAGCCCCGGAACCCTTACGAACACTGAAGCTTTCTTT. Amino acids: CASSPGTLTNTEAFF. The chain links TRBV7-6 to TRBJ1-1; no firm D call. V lost 5 bases to trimming and J lost 1 base, with 14 bases between them. The germline V gene has CDR1 SGHVS and CDR2 FNYEAQ. The CDR3 spans 15 residues.

This sequence joins TRBV6-5 and TRBJ2-2; 8 nucleotides match TRBD1. V gave up 6 bases and J gave up 3 bases; unmatched junction bases: 3. The CDR3 spans 14 residues. CDR1 and CDR2 from the germline V gene are MNHEY and SVGAGI. This CDR3 reads CASRLDRDTGELFF. The CDR3 DNA follows: TGTGCCAGCAGACTGGACAGGGACACCGGGGAGCTGTTTTTT.

The chain is built from TRBV28 and TRBJ2-3, with D unclear. The CDR3 is 17 amino acids. With 4 bases removed from V and 1 base from J, the gap between germline ends came to 18 bases. Germline-derived CDR1 and CDR2 are MDHEN and SYDVKM. The CDR3 DNA is TGTGCCAGCAGTTCGTCTGGGTGGCGGTTGGGCACAGATACGCAGTATTTT. As protein: CASSSSGWRLGTDTQYF.

In its sample, this clone was seen a few times. The chain employs TRBV4-2 and TRBJ2-1, with 10 nucleotides matching TRBD2. This CDR3 has 15 residues. Germline V gives CDR1 LGHNA, CDR2 YNFKEQ. Trimming cost V 1 base and J 3 bases; bases outside gene matches: 0. Here the CDR3 DNA reads TGTGCCAGCAGCCAAGGGACTAGCGGCTACAATGAGCAGTTCTTC. Translation gives CASSQGTSGYNEQFF.

The chain links TRBV15 to TRBJ1-2; 9 bases line up with TRBD1. The V and J ends lost 3 bases and 7 bases, in that order; junction bases with no gene match: 9. The CDR3 is 15 residues long. The germline gives CDR1 LNHNV, CDR2 YYDKDF (reference sequence). The CDR3 spells CATSSRRDRETGYTF. The CDR3 DNA reads as TGTGCCACCAGCAGTCGCAGGGACAGGGAGACTGGCTACACCTTC.

The chain links TRBV7-2 to TRBJ1-1, with 8 bases aligning to TRBD1. Per the germline V gene, CDR1 is SGHTA and CDR2 is FQGNSA. The CDR3 sequence is 15 residues long. V lost 5 bases and J lost 1; bases outside the gene matches: 6. In nucleotides, the CDR3 is TGTGCCAGCAGCCCAAGGACAGGGACGAACACTGAAGCTTTCTTT. As protein: CASSPRTGTNTEAFF. Complete variable domain (other parts from reference TRBV7-2 and TRBJ1-1): GAGVSQSPSNKVTEKGKDVELRCDPISGHTALYWYRQSLGQGLEFLIYFQGNSAPDKSGLPSDRFSAERTGGSVSTLTIQRTQQEDSAVYLCASSPRTGTNTEAFFGQGTRLTVV.

The chain combines TRBV11-2 with TRBJ2-6; D might be TRBD2 (5 bases). CDR1 SGHAT and CDR2 FQNNGV come from the germline V gene. Trimming left V 4 bases short and J 2 bases short, with 18 bases between. There are 18 residues in the CDR3. This chain's CDR3 is CASSYFKSRRTGANVLTF. CDR3 in DNA: TGTGCCAGCAGCTATTTCAAATCGCGGAGGACTGGGGCCAACGTCCTGACTTTC.

J is TRBJ2-7 and V is TRBV28, with 9 nucleotides matching TRBD2. CDR3 length equals 14 residues. Per the germline V gene, CDR1 is MDHEN and CDR2 is SYDVKM. The junction had 2 bases not matched to a gene; V was cut back by 4 bases and J by 1 base. The CDR3 bases are TGTGCCAGCAGTTGGACTAGCGAGTCCTACGAGCAGTACTTC. Protein sequence: CASSWTSESYEQYF. Using reference TRBV28 and TRBJ2-7 for the parts outside the CDR3, the full variable domain is DVKVTQSSRYLVKRTGEKVFLECVQDMDHENMFWYRQDPGLGLRLIYFSYDVKMKEKGDIPEGYSVSREKKERFSLILESASTNQTSMYLCASSWTSESYEQYFGPGTRLTVT.

The chain joins TRBV28 to TRBJ1-4; D gene ambiguous. The germline gives CDR1 MDHEN, CDR2 SYDVKM. The length of the CDR3 is 16 residues. V lost 5 bases to trimming and J lost 8 bases, with 21 bases between them. CDR3 nucleotides: TGTGCCAGCAGTCACCGTGGTGGCAGAGGAGAAGAAAAACTGTTTTTT. It yields the protein CASSHRGGRGEEKLFF.

The CDR3 DNA reads as TGTGCCGCGGGACACTCAGAGGGCCAGTACTTC. This codes for CAAGHSEGQYF. The V gene is TRBV10-3, the J gene TRBJ2-5, with D perhaps being TRBD1 or TRBD2 (6 bases each). V was pared by 11 bases and J by 10 bases, with 17 bases between. The CDR3 runs 11 residues. In germline, CDR1 is ENHRY, CDR2 SYGVKD.

The chain is built from TRBV6-1 and TRBJ1-6; TRBD1 might be the D (6 bases). The CDR3 runs to 14 residues. Trimming took off 1 base at V and 13 bases at J, with 14 bases between the two ends. Germline V lookup: CDR1 MNHNS, CDR2 SASEGT. For the CDR3, the DNA is TGTGCCAGCAGTGAAGTATTAGGGGGGTCGCCCCTCCACTTT. Encoded protein: CASSEVLGGSPLHF.

This clone was seen once. The chain has TRBV6-5 and TRBJ2-7; 9 nucleotides agree with TRBD1. Germline V gives CDR1 MNHEY, CDR2 SVGAGI. This CDR3 spans 14 amino acids. The V and J ends lost 4 bases and 7 bases, in that order; junction bases with no gene match: 8. The CDR3 here is CASSWTGALQEQYF. The CDR3 DNA is TGTGCCAGCAGTTGGACAGGGGCCTTACAGGAGCAGTACTTC.

This clone was detected only once. This CDR3 is also generated by other DNA sequences in the sample. The chain has TRBV5-4 and TRBJ2-7, with D maybe TRBD2 (5 bases). The CDR3 is 12 amino acids. Between the trimmed V and J ends, which lost 2 bases and 3 bases, there was a span of 6 bases. Germline CDR1 reads SGHNT; CDR2 reads YYREEE (reference sequence). CDR3 sequence reads: CASSLEGYEQYF. The CDR3 DNA sequence: TGTGCCAGCAGCTTAGAGGGCTACGAGCAGTACTTC.

The chain combines TRBV18 with TRBJ1-1; D is unclear. V lost 4 bases to trimming and J lost 3 bases, with 15 bases between them. CDR3 length equals 15 residues. CDR1 is KGHSH, CDR2 LQKENI, per germline. This CDR3 is CASSLDPGGYTEAFF. Written as DNA, the CDR3 is TGTGCCAGCTCACTAGACCCCGGAGGGTACACTGAAGCTTTCTTT.

For the CDR3, the DNA is TGCGCCAGCAGCCAAGGGGGAGCACGAGGGATAAATTCACCCCTCCACTTT. Its translation: CASSQGGARGINSPLHF. V usage is TRBV4-1 and J usage is TRBJ1-6; D remains ambiguous. Deletions cut 1 base from V and 7 bases from J, with 17 bases between. This CDR3 spans 17 amino acids. The germline V gene has CDR1 MGHRA and CDR2 YSYEKL.

The table lists this clone with a count of one. This chain links TRBV7-2 with TRBJ2-7, with 9 nucleotides matching TRBD1. Germline lookup yields CDR1 SGHTA and CDR2 FQGNSA. The CDR3 is 15 residues long. The V and J ends lost 0 bases and 4 bases, in that order; junction bases with no gene match: 4. The CDR3 region has the DNA TGTGCCAGCAGCTTAGCGGGGACAGGGCCGTACGAGCAGTACTTC. Amino acids: CASSLAGTGPYEQYF.

V usage is TRBV29-1 and J usage is TRBJ2-4; 11 nucleotides line up with TRBD2. J gave up 6 bases and V 6 bases, and 1 base lay outside the gene matches. CDR3 length: 12 amino acids. CDR1 and CDR2 from the germline V gene are SQVTM and ANQGSEA. The CDR3 spells CSVGLAGNIQYF. The CDR3, as DNA: TGCAGCGTCGGACTAGCGGGAAACATTCAGTACTTC. The full variable domain, with the rest looked up from reference TRBV29-1 and TRBJ2-4, is SAVISQKPSRDICQRGTSLTIQCQVDSQVTMMFWYRQQPGQSLTLIATANQGSEATYESGFVIDKFPISRPNLTFSTLTVSNMSPEDSSIYLCSVGLAGNIQYFGAGTRLSVL.

V and J are TRBV4-2 and TRBJ1-6; TRBD1 is a possible D gene (6 bases). Germline-derived CDR1 and CDR2 are LGHNA and YNFKEQ. Trimming took off 1 base at V and 7 bases at J, with 17 bases between the two ends. The CDR3 spans 17 residues. The CDR3 nucleotides are TGTGCCAGCAGCCAAGGAGGATACCGGGACACAAATTCACCCCTCCACTTT. It is translated as CASSQGGYRDTNSPLHF.

This chain uses TRBV15 with TRBJ2-2; D is uncertain. Trimming pared 0 bases from V and 4 bases from J, leaving 6 bases between. The CDR3 length is 14 residues. Germline-derived CDR1 and CDR2 are LNHNV and YYDKDF (reference sequence). The CDR3 DNA reads as TGTGCCACCAGCAGAGATTTAGGCACCGGGGAGCTGTTTTTT. Protein sequence: CATSRDLGTGELFF.

The V and J genes are TRBV6-5 and TRBJ1-1, with 7 bases fitting TRBD1. With V trimmed by 6 bases and J by 5 bases, 9 bases remained unmatched. The CDR3 length is 14 residues. Looked up from germline, CDR1 is MNHEY and CDR2 is SVGAGI. The CDR3 DNA reads TGTGCCAGCAGCCCAGGGGGAATAACGACTGAAGCTTTCTTT. Translating it yields CASSPGGITTEAFF.

This rearrangement joins TRBV30 to TRBJ2-2, with TRBD2 matching 15 bases. Germline lookup yields CDR1 GTSNPN and CDR2 SVGIG (reference sequence). Trimming at V came to 5 bases and at J to 5 bases, leaving 3 bases not matched to a gene. The CDR3 spans 15 residues. Here the CDR3 DNA reads TGTGCCTGGGGGGGACTAGCGGGAGGAACCGGGGAGCTGTTTTTT. As protein: CAWGGLAGGTGELFF.

The chain couples TRBV9 to TRBJ2-5; D possibly corresponds to TRBD1 (6 bases). Germline assignment: CDR1 SGDLS and CDR2 YYNGEE. V lost 2 bases and J 5 bases, leaving 10 bases between the germline ends. This CDR3 is 13 amino acids long. CDR3 protein: CASSVQGMETQYF. The CDR3 DNA is TGTGCCAGCAGCGTCCAGGGGATGGAGACCCAGTACTTC.

The CDR3 bases are TGCAGTGCTAGTAATGGGGGTGCAACTAATGAAAAACTGTTTTTT. It specifies CSASNGGATNEKLFF. The chain uses TRBV20-1 and TRBJ1-4, with a tentative D call TRBD1 (5 bases). This CDR3 contains 15 residues. Germline CDR1 is DFQATT and CDR2 is SNEGSKA (reference sequence). V shed 3 bases and J shed 0 bases, with 11 bases lying between them.